This T cell receptor (beta chain) emerged from a study of blood T cell repertoires in COVID-19. Overall study: There were acute and convalescent COVID-19 samples, and they came from the United States, Italy and Spain.

This clone turned up a few times. Individuals aged about 18 to 89 years were recruited from approximately 24 US areas. Two consecutive negative NP/OP PCR tests, clearance, or resolved symptoms defined Cohort 3 recovery. In the original analysis: Amplifying reference gene primers gave estimates of nucleated cell counts. TCRdb keeps only in-frame clones here, not all; method: immunoSEQ multiplex PCR. The D gene and trimming were derived from the DNA, and the V and J assignments and clone size from that table. The sample records roughly 310,000 clones, 90% being singletons. V lost 8 bases, J lost 0 bases, and 8 bases lay in between. The CDR3 totals 12 residues.

The sample consisted of PBMCs or T cells enriched from blood (not recorded which). The receptor was derived from a man in his sixties who had recovered from COVID-19. This chain connects TRBV12-3 or TRBV12-4 to TRBJ2-7; maybe TRBD2 (5 bases). CDR3 sequence reads: CASSRGSYEQYF. CDR3 in DNA: TGTGCCAGCTCCCGGGGCTCCTACGAGCAGTACTTC.